This T cell receptor (beta chain) was documented in a study of blood T cell repertoires in COVID-19. Clones were sequenced by immunoSEQ multiplex PCR, and TCRdb holds only the in-frame ones, with some missing. This table holds 70,000 to 95,000 clones, over 80% found once. After removal of 6 bases from V and 1 base from J, the junction contained 5 bases not matched to a gene. This CDR3 is 14 amino acids long. Germline V gene data show CDR1 as MNHNY and CDR2 as SVGAGI (reference sequence). Sequencing input: peripheral blood. The rearrangement links TRBV6-6 to TRBJ1-1; 7 nucleotides line up with TRBD1. The source is a woman aged 60-75 years with active COVID-19. The chain's CDR3 is CASRSTGRNTEAFF. CDR3 bases: TGTGCCAGCAGATCGACAGGGCGGAACACTGAAGCTTTCTTT.